This T cell receptor beta chain comes out of a study of blood T cell repertoires in COVID-19. Study-level information: The study drew acute and convalescent COVID-19 samples from the United States, Italy and Spain.

Followed longitudinally, the Seattle patients had been enrolled during active infection. Sequencing was performed with immunoSEQ multiplex PCR; in TCRdb, only in-frame clones are kept and a portion is missing. The sample has roughly 290,000 clones, approximately 85% seen once. The CDR3 runs to 14 residues. Trimming cost V 2 bases and J 3 bases; bases outside gene matches: 2. Germline CDR1 is MDHEN and CDR2 is SYDVKM. The material sequenced was peripheral blood. The chain uses TRBV28 and TRBJ1-2, with TRBD1 identical over 8 bases. This clonotype originated in a human donor with COVID-19, enrolled during active disease. The donor label of this sample is uncertain. The DNA of the CDR3 is TGTGCCAGCAGTTTAACGACAGGGGACTATGGCTACACCTTC. It is translated as CASSLTTGDYGYTF.